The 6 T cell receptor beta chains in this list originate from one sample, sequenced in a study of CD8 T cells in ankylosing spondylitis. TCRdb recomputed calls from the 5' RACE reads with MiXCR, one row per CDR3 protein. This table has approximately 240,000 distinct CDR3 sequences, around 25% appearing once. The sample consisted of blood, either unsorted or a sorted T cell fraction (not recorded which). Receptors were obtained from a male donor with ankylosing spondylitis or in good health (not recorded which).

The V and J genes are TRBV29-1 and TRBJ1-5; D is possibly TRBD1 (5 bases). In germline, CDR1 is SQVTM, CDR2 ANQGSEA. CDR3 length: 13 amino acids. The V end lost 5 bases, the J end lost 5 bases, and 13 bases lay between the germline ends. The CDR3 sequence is CSVRGPTHQPQHF. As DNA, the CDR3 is TGCAGCGTTCGGGGACCCACCCATCAGCCCCAGCATTTT.

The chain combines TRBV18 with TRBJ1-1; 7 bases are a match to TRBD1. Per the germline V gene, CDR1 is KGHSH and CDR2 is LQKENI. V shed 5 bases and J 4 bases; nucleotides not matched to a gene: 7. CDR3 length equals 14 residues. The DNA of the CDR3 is TGTGCCAGCTCATCCACAGGGGCAGGCACTGAAGCTTTCTTT. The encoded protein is CASSSTGAGTEAFF.

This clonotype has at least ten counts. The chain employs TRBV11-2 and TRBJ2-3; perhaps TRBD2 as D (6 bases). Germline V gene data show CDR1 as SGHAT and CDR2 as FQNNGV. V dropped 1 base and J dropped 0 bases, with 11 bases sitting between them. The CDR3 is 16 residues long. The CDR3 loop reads CASSLGAGRSTDTQYF. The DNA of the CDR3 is TGTGCCAGCAGCTTAGGGGCGGGGAGGAGCACAGATACGCAGTATTTT.

The CDR3 here is CSATHITLEFRETQYF. CDR3 nucleotides: TGCAGTGCTACACATATTACACTAGAGTTTCGGGAGACCCAGTACTTC. This chain joins TRBV20-1 and TRBJ2-5, with D maybe TRBD2 (5 bases). CDR1 and CDR2 from the germline V gene are DFQATT and SNEGSKA (reference sequence). V lost 4 bases to trimming and J lost 5 bases, with 23 bases between them. This CDR3 is 16 amino acids long.

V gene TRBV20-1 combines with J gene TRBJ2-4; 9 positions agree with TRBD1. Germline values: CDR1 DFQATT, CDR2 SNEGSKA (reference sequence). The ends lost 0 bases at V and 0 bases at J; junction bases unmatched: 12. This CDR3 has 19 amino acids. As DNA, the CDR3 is TGCAGTGCTAGAGATTCGGGAACAGGGGGCATCATAGCCAAAAACATTCAGTACTTC. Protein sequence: CSARDSGTGGIIAKNIQYF.

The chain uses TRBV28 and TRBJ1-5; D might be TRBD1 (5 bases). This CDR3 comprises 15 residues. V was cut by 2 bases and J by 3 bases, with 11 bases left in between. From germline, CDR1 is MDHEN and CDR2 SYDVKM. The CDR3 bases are TGTGCCAGCAGTTTAAGAGGGGCGTCCAATCAGCCCCAGCATTTT. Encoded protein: CASSLRGASNQPQHF.